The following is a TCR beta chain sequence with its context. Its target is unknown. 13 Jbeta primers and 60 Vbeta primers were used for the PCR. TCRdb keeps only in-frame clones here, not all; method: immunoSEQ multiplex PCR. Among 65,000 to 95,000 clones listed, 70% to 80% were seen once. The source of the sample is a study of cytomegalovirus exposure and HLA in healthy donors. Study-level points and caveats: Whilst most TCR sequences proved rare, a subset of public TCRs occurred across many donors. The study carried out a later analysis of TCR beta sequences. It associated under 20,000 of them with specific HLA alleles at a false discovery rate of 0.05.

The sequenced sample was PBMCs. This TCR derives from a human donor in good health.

The DNA for the CDR3 is TGTGCCAGCAGCTTAACCAGGCTAAATTCACCCCTCCACTTT. Its protein is CASSLTRLNSPLHF. V gene TRBV7-9 combines with J gene TRBJ1-6; D gene unclear. The V end lost 2 bases, the J end lost 7 bases, and 9 bases lay between the germline ends. CDR3 length equals 14 residues. Germline loops: CDR1 SEHNR, CDR2 FQNEAQ (reference sequence).